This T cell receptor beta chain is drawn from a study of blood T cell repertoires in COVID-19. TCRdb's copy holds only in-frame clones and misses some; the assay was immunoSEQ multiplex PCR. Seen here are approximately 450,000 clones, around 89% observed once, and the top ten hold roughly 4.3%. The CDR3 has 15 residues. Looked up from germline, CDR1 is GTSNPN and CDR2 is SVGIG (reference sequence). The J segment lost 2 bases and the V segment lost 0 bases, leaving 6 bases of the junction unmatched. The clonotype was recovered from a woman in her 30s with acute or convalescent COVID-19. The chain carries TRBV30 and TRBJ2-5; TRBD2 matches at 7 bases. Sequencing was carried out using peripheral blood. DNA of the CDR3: TGTGCCTGGAGTGTTCTGGGAGGGGAACAAGAGACCCAGTACTTC. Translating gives CAWSVLGGEQETQYF.